Presented here are 17 T cell receptor beta chains from one specimen sequenced in a study of cytomegalovirus exposure and HLA in healthy donors. Primers included in the PCR were 60 Vbeta and 13 Jbeta primers. Some clones are missing from TCRdb's copy, which holds only in-frame ones; the method was immunoSEQ multiplex PCR. The sample has roughly 250,000 clones, about 80% seen once. The sequencing sample was made of PBMCs. These receptors all come from a girl aged 2-9 years in good health and CMV-seronegative.

The V and J genes are TRBV28 and TRBJ2-1; TRBD1 aligns across 7 bases. The junction had 5 bases not matched to a gene; V was cut back by 6 bases and J by 0 bases. Germline CDR1 MDHEN, CDR2 SYDVKM. The CDR3 loop spans 15 amino acids. CDR3 DNA sequence: TGTGCCAGCAGAGTAAGACAGGGCTCCTACAATGAGCAGTTCTTC. Translated: CASRVRQGSYNEQFF. The entire variable domain, with the rest obtained from reference TRBV28 and TRBJ2-1, is as follows: DVKVTQSSRYLVKRTGEKVFLECVQDMDHENMFWYRQDPGLGLRLIYFSYDVKMKEKGDIPEGYSVSREKKERFSLILESASTNQTSMYLCASRVRQGSYNEQFFGPGTRLTVL.

The chain uses TRBV7-9 and TRBJ1-2; 11 bases map to TRBD1. This CDR3 has 15 residues. J was trimmed by 6 bases and V by 5 bases; bases with no gene match: 8. Per germline, CDR1 SEHNR and CDR2 FQNEAQ (reference sequence). The CDR3 sequence is CASSQREGQGDGYTF. CDR3 bases: TGTGCCAGCAGCCAACGCGAGGGACAGGGGGATGGCTACACCTTC.

J is TRBJ1-4 and V is TRBV18; the match to TRBD1 covers 7 bases. The CDR3 runs 17 residues. V was pared by 4 bases and J by 4 bases, with 12 bases of the junction left unmatched. CDR1 and CDR2 (germline): KGHSH, LQKENI. CDR3 residues: CASSLLGARDSNEKLFF. In nucleotides, the CDR3 is TGTGCCAGCTCACTACTTGGGGCGCGGGACAGTAATGAAAAACTGTTTTTT.

This clone was counted a single time. This chain uses TRBV7-9 with TRBJ2-5, with D possibly TRBD2 on 7 matching bases. Per germline, CDR1 SEHNR and CDR2 FQNEAQ (reference sequence). The CDR3 is made up of 15 amino acids. V was cut by 5 bases and J by 2 bases, with 15 bases left in between. CDR3 coding DNA: TGTGCCAGCAGCCAAAACGGGGGGCATCAAGAGACCCAGTACTTC. It yields the protein CASSQNGGHQETQYF.

The chain is built from TRBV11-2 and TRBJ1-4; 7 nucleotides align to TRBD1. V was clipped by 6 bases and J by 8 bases; unmatched bases: 12. This CDR3 is 15 amino acids long. The germline CDR1 and CDR2 sequences are SGHAT and FQNNGV. The CDR3 DNA sequence: TGTGCCAGCAGAGGAGGCCCAGGGGGTTTAGAAAAACTGTTTTTT. As protein: CASRGGPGGLEKLFF.

J is TRBJ2-1 and V is TRBV7-3; TRBD2 might be the D (5 bases). CDR1 SGHTA and CDR2 FQGTGA come from the germline V gene. V lost 4 bases to trimming and J lost 3 bases, with 19 bases between them. The CDR3 contains 17 residues. The DNA for the CDR3 is TGTGCCAGCAGCTCGTCCGGAACGGGGTGGAGCTACAATGAGCAGTTCTTC. Translating it yields CASSSSGTGWSYNEQFF.

The gene calls are TRBV30 and TRBJ1-4; TRBD1 is a possible D gene (6 bases). The CDR3 covers 12 residues. The germline CDR1 and CDR2 sequences are GTSNPN and SVGIG (reference sequence). Between the trimmed V and J ends, which lost 5 bases and 7 bases, there was a span of 11 bases. The CDR3 DNA sequence: TGTGCCTGGGCGGACAGTTCTGAAAAACTGTTTTTT. Translation gives CAWADSSEKLFF.

The J gene is TRBJ2-5, the V gene TRBV14, with D maybe TRBD2 (6 bases). The germline V gene has CDR1 SGHDN and CDR2 FVKESK. The CDR3 is made up of 17 amino acids. Trimming cost V 2 bases and J 2 bases, with 18 bases left between them. The CDR3 DNA sequence: TGTGCCAGCAGCCAACTTTGGGGGGAGGAGCTACAAGAGACCCAGTACTTC. It is translated as CASSQLWGEELQETQYF.

V usage is TRBV2 and J usage is TRBJ1-5; 7 positions match TRBD1. The V gene's germline CDR1 is SNHLY and CDR2 FYNNEI. After removal of 7 bases from V and 3 bases from J, the junction contained 3 bases not matched to a gene. This CDR3 has 13 residues. The CDR3, as DNA: TGTGCCAGCAAAGGACAGGACAATCAGCCCCAGCATTTT. It codes for CASKGQDNQPQHF.

The rearrangement uses TRBV28 and TRBJ1-2; TRBD1 matches 9 bases. Germline trimming cut 8 bases from V and 6 bases from J; bases unmatched to any gene: 19. This CDR3 is built from 17 residues. CDR1 is MDHEN and CDR2 is SYDVKM in the germline V gene. The CDR3: CASEPLGTGIKGNGYTF. The CDR3 DNA reads as TGTGCCAGCGAACCCCTAGGGACAGGGATAAAAGGGAATGGCTACACCTTC.

DNA for the CDR3: TGTGCCAGCAGCTTGGATCGGGTAAGGGGCCTGAACACTGAAGCTTTCTTT. The encoded protein is CASSLDRVRGLNTEAFF. This chain links TRBV5-8 with TRBJ1-1, with D perhaps TRBD1 (5 bases). Germline assignment: CDR1 SGHTS and CDR2 YDEGEE. The germline V and J ends were trimmed by 0 bases and 0 bases, with 15 bases remaining between them. This CDR3 spans 17 amino acids.

The chain employs TRBV28 and TRBJ2-7, with D tentatively TRBD1 (6 bases). The ends were cut back, 5 bases at V and 3 bases at J, with 11 bases in the middle. The CDR3 sequence is 13 residues long. From germline, CDR1 is MDHEN and CDR2 SYDVKM. The CDR3 here is CASSPGQHYEQYF. CDR3 in DNA: TGTGCCAGCAGTCCGGGACAACACTACGAGCAGTACTTC.

The genes are TRBV27 and TRBJ1-2, with a weak D call TRBD1 (5 bases). Germline V gene lookup returns CDR1 MNHEY and CDR2 SMNVEV (reference sequence). The CDR3 sequence is 14 residues long. Trimming pared 3 bases from V and 6 bases from J, leaving 14 bases between. The CDR3 nucleotides read TGTGCCAGCAGTTTCACGCGATTCAGGGATGGCTACACCTTC. Encoded protein: CASSFTRFRDGYTF.

CDR3 protein: CASSIDRFNQPQHF. DNA for the CDR3: TGTGCCAGTAGTATTGACAGGTTCAATCAGCCCCAGCATTTT. The rearrangement links TRBV19 to TRBJ1-5, with D tentatively TRBD1 (6 bases). CDR3 length: 14 amino acids. Trimming pared 3 bases from V and 3 bases from J, leaving 9 bases between. Germline-derived CDR1 and CDR2 are LNHDA and SQIVND (reference sequence). The complete variable domain, with remaining parts taken from reference TRBV19 and TRBJ1-5, reads DGGITQSPKYLFRKEGQNVTLSCEQNLNHDAMYWYRQDPGQGLRLIYYSQIVNDFQKGDIAEGYSVSREKKESFPLTVTSAQKNPTAFYLCASSIDRFNQPQHFGDGTRLSIL.

The DNA for the CDR3 is TGTGCCAGCAGCCTTTCCTCTAGAGATACGCAGTATTTT. This translates into CASSLSSRDTQYF. The chain carries TRBV9 and TRBJ2-3; D is unclear. The V and J ends lost 4 bases and 5 bases respectively, with 11 bases between them. This CDR3 is 13 amino acids long. Per the germline V gene, CDR1 is SGDLS and CDR2 is YYNGEE.

This clone was counted only a few times. This CDR3 reads CASSRSGVFSTGANVLTF. The CDR3, as DNA: TGTGCCAGCTCCCGGAGCGGAGTATTCAGCACTGGGGCCAACGTCCTGACTTTC. This chain connects TRBV18 to TRBJ2-6, with D perhaps matching TRBD2 (5 bases). V was clipped by 6 bases and J by 2 bases, with 20 bases between them. The germline V gene has CDR1 KGHSH and CDR2 LQKENI. The CDR3 covers 18 residues.

The V and J genes are TRBV7-2 and TRBJ2-7, with a weak D call TRBD1 (6 bases). The CDR3 sequence is 13 residues long. V gave up 4 bases and J gave up 12 bases, with 19 bases separating them. CDR1 is SGHTA, CDR2 FQGNSA, per germline. The CDR3: CASSSPGRQERYF. Here the CDR3 DNA reads TGTGCCAGCAGCTCCCCGGGTCGACAGGAACGGTACTTC. The full variable domain, in which reference TRBV7-2 and TRBJ2-7 provide the parts outside the CDR3, is GAGVSQSPSNKVTEKGKDVELRCDPISGHTALYWYRQSLGQGLEFLIYFQGNSAPDKSGLPSDRFSAERTGGSVSTLTIQRTQQEDSAVYLCASSSPGRQERYFGPGTRLTVT.